This TCR beta chain was obtained from a study of T cell repertoires in cytomegalovirus infection. As regards this clonotype: What it binds is not known.

TCRdb re-derived calls from the reads in MiXCR, one entry per CDR3 protein. Of roughly 860,000 distinct CDR3 sequences listed, 32% are singletons. The sample consisted of cultured CD8+ T cells from PBMCs, taken from culture after CMV antigen stimulation. This receptor was obtained from a human donor in good health (CMV status not recorded). Some clones in this sample may be carry-over from other donors' samples.

CDR3 coding DNA: TGCGCCAGCAGCTCCGGACTAGCGCTTTGGGGGGAAGATACGCAGTATTTT. Its protein is CASSSGLALWGEDTQYF. This chain links TRBV5-1 with TRBJ2-3; TRBD2 matches at 9 bases. Germline V gene data show CDR1 as SGHRS and CDR2 as YFSETQ. The ends lost 3 bases at V and 5 bases at J; junction bases unmatched: 13. The CDR3 length is 17 residues.